These T cell receptor beta chains were read from a single sample in a study of cytomegalovirus exposure and HLA in healthy donors. Here immunoSEQ multiplex PCR was the method, and the copy in TCRdb shows in-frame clones only, minus some. This sample yields around 120,000 clones, of which approximately 80% are seen a single time; roughly 3.7% belongs to the top ten. Sequenced input: PBMCs. These receptors originate from a human donor in good health. Both conserved end residues are part of each CDR3. A D gene is named only where the DNA matches it firmly. Clone size, where shown, is once, few, many, or a class for clones that have expanded.

D,J,size,V,DNA,CDR3
TRBD2,TRBJ2-3,.,TRBV6-6,TGTGCCAGCAGTTACGGGACTAGCGGACCGGATACGCAGTATTTT,CASSYGTSGPDTQYF
.,TRBJ1-4,.,TRBV5-1,TGCGCCAGCAGCTTGGGCCAGAATGAAAAACTGTTTTTT,CASSLGQNEKLFF
.,TRBJ1-2,few,TRBV12-5,TGTGCTAGCGCCTCTGGGGCGTATGGCTACACCTTC,CASASGAYGYTF
.,TRBJ2-6,.,TRBV4-1,TGCGCCAGCAGCCACTCGCGCTCTGGGGCCAACGTCCTGACTTTC,CASSHSRSGANVLTF
TRBD1,TRBJ1-2,.,TRBV6-4,TGTGCCAGCAGACCCCGACAGGGGAAGAGTTACTATGGCTACACCTTC,CASRPRQGKSYYGYTF
.,TRBJ2-7,.,TRBV7-6,TGTGCCAGCAGCTTAGCGAGTAGGAGGCCGTCCTACGAGCAGTACTTC,CASSLASRRPSYEQYF
TRBD2,TRBJ2-7,.,TRBV6-1,TGTGCCAGCAGTGAACTAGCGGTTCGCGAGCAGTACTTC,CASSELAVREQYF
.,TRBJ2-7,.,TRBV6-5,TGTGCCAGCAGCTCACAGTCATCCAGTGCCTACGAGCAGTACTTC,CASSSQSSSAYEQYF
.,TRBJ1-4,.,TRBV7-9,TGTGCCAGCAGCCCGGACTCAAACAATGAAAAACTGTTTTTT,CASSPDSNNEKLFF
TRBD1,TRBJ1-1,once,TRBV18,TGTGCCAGCTCACCGCAGACAGGGATCACTGAAGCTTTCTTT,CASSPQTGITEAFF
TRBD1,TRBJ1-4,once,TRBV15,TGTGCCACCAGAAGGGGTCAAACAGGGGCGACAACTAATGAAAAACTGTTTTTT,CATRRGQTGATTNEKLFF
.,TRBJ2-7,once,TRBV10-1,TGCGCCAGCAGTGAGTCTAGGGGTCCCTGGGAGCAGTACTTC,CASSESRGPWEQYF
.,TRBJ2-5,.,TRBV6-5,TGTGCCAGCAGTTCCAGGGGCAACCAAGAGACCCAGTACTTC,CASSSRGNQETQYF
.,TRBJ2-7,.,TRBV7-6,TGTGCCAGCAGCCCCTACAGGGCTCGGGCCGAGCAGTACTTC,CASSPYRARAEQYF
.,TRBJ1-4,.,TRBV30,TGTGCCTGGAGTGTCGGGGCCGGGAGGGGTTATGAAAAACTGTTTTTT,CAWSVGAGRGYEKLFF
TRBD1,TRBJ1-4,.,TRBV6-6,TGTGCCAGCAGTTCTACGGACAGGGGACTGGGAGCCAAACTGTTTTTT,CASSSTDRGLGAKLFF
.,TRBJ1-2,.,TRBV18,TGTGCCAGCTCACCATATTCCCCAGGGAACAGCTATGGCTACACCTTC,CASSPYSPGNSYGYTF
.,TRBJ2-7,few,TRBV11-2,TGTGCCAGCAGCTCCACAACCGGACTGACGGGGTACTTC,CASSSTTGLTGYF
.,TRBJ1-2,once,TRBV5-1,TGCGCCAGCAGCTTTTCCGAGGGGGGGGCAAGTGGCTACACCTTC,CASSFSEGGASGYTF
.,TRBJ1-2,.,TRBV2,TGTGCCAGCTTGGGCACGGCCCTTCTTAACTATGGCTACACCTTC,CASLGTALLNYGYTF